One sample yielded the 22 T cell receptor beta chains listed below, sequenced in a study of shared clonotypes between healthy human individuals. The data were produced by immunoSEQ multiplex PCR, yet TCRdb's version contains in-frame clones alone and is incomplete. The sample shows 1.5 million to 1.9 million clones, roughly 98% of them seen only once. Sequencing was done on a sample of naive CD4+ T cells sorted from blood. Subset specified: CD45RA+ positively selected. The source of these receptors is a man aged 25-40 years in good health.

The V gene is TRBV4-3, the J gene TRBJ2-7; 7 positions agree with TRBD2. V lost 0 bases to trimming and J lost 2 bases; unmatched junction nucleotides: 10. Germline V lookup: CDR1 LGHNA, CDR2 YSLEER. The CDR3 covers 17 residues. CDR3 residues: CASSQDYASGPTYEQYF. CDR3 bases: TGCGCCAGCAGCCAAGATTACGCTAGCGGCCCAACCTACGAGCAGTACTTC.

The V and J genes are TRBV21-1 and TRBJ1-3; no DNA check was done on the table's D call, TRBD1. TRBV21-1 is termed a pseudogene. The CDR3 loop spans 15 amino acids. CDR3 coding DNA: TGTGCCAGCAGCCACCGGACAGGATCTGGAAACACCATATATTTT. Translated, it gives CASSHRTGSGNTIYF.

The chain has TRBV5-1 and TRBJ2-5; maybe TRBD2 (6 bases). The V gene lost 4 bases and the J gene lost 5 bases, with 18 bases spanning the gap. Germline CDR1 reads SGHRS; CDR2 reads YFSETQ. The CDR3 has 15 residues. CDR3 nucleotides: TGCGCCAGCAGCCTCCGGGCCCGGGGGTCGGAGACCCAGTACTTC. Translated: CASSLRARGSETQYF.

The chain carries TRBV14 and TRBJ1-1, with a weak D call TRBD1 (5 bases). CDR3 length: 15 amino acids. The V and J ends lost 0 bases and 0 bases respectively, with 8 bases between them. Germline CDR1 is SGHDN and CDR2 is FVKESK. The CDR3 sequence is CASSQDMGVNTEAFF. The CDR3 DNA reads TGTGCCAGCAGCCAAGATATGGGGGTGAACACTGAAGCTTTCTTT.

The rearrangement uses TRBV7-2 and TRBJ2-3; D is undetermined. The V end lost 2 bases, the J end lost 2 bases, and 14 bases lay between the germline ends. Germline V gene lookup returns CDR1 SGHTA and CDR2 FQGNSA. The CDR3 is made up of 16 amino acids. The DNA for the CDR3 is TGTGCCAGCAGCTTAAGAGTAAGGTCTACCACAGATACGCAGTATTTT. Translation: CASSLRVRSTTDTQYF.

The V gene is TRBV2, the J gene TRBJ2-3; 8 bases agree with TRBD2. V lost 5 bases and J lost 5; bases outside the gene matches: 12. The CDR3 runs to 16 residues. Germline V gives CDR1 SNHLY, CDR2 FYNNEI. The CDR3 bases are TGTGCCAGCAGTCGAAGAGAGACTAGCGTGGGAGATACGCAGTATTTT. It codes for CASSRRETSVGDTQYF.

V gene TRBV19 combines with J gene TRBJ1-5; no definite D call. The V end was cut by 1 base, the J end by 0 bases, with 13 bases between. Germline V gene sequence: CDR1 LNHDA, CDR2 SQIVND (reference sequence). This CDR3 has 17 residues. The CDR3 DNA follows: TGTGCCAGTAGTATAGCTGGAGGCCCACATAGCAATCAGCCCCAGCATTTT. Translation: CASSIAGGPHSNQPQHF. Combining the CDR3 with reference TRBV19 and TRBJ1-5 gives the whole variable domain DGGITQSPKYLFRKEGQNVTLSCEQNLNHDAMYWYRQDPGQGLRLIYYSQIVNDFQKGDIAEGYSVSREKKESFPLTVTSAQKNPTAFYLCASSIAGGPHSNQPQHFGDGTRLSIL.

The chain joins TRBV27 to TRBJ2-7; D remains ambiguous. The CDR3 consists of 13 residues. With 6 bases removed from V and 1 base from J, the gap between germline ends came to 10 bases. CDR1 MNHEY and CDR2 SMNVEV come from the germline V gene (reference sequence). The CDR3 DNA sequence: TGTGCCAGCAGAGGCCCGTGGTCCTACGAGCAGTACTTC. The encoded protein is CASRGPWSYEQYF.

The chain joins TRBV28 to TRBJ1-5; D not certain. Germline V CDR1 and CDR2: MDHEN, SYDVKM. The CDR3 spans 13 residues. V lost 8 bases and J 3 bases, leaving 11 bases between the germline ends. CDR3 nucleotides: TGTGCCAGCCTGTCCGAGTCCAATCAGCCCCAGCATTTT. Residues: CASLSESNQPQHF.

The chain employs TRBV18 and TRBJ2-7, with TRBD1 matching 11 bases. The germline V gene encodes CDR1 KGHSH and CDR2 LQKENI. With 4 bases clipped from V and 4 bases from J, the junction kept 9 bases outside the gene matches. The CDR3 contains 16 residues. Here the CDR3 reads CASSLTSDRGLYEQYF. CDR3 bases: TGTGCCAGCTCACTCACCTCGGACAGGGGGCTGTACGAGCAGTACTTC.

The chain recombines TRBV7-3 with TRBJ2-1; D perhaps matches TRBD1 (6 bases). V shed 1 base and J shed 8 bases, with 9 bases lying between them. This CDR3 region has 13 residues. CDR1 SGHTA and CDR2 FQGTGA come from the germline V gene. The CDR3 nucleotides read TGTGCCAGCAGCTTAAGGGGGCTTGATGAGCAGTTCTTC. Protein sequence: CASSLRGLDEQFF.

The chain couples TRBV28 to TRBJ1-1; 12 bases align to TRBD1. The CDR3 has 17 amino acids. V was clipped by 3 bases and J by 1 base; unmatched bases: 6. Germline CDR1 and CDR2: MDHEN and SYDVKM. CDR3 in DNA: TGTGCCAGCAGTTTGTCGGGACAGGGGGCATCGAACACTGAAGCTTTCTTT. This sequence encodes CASSLSGQGASNTEAFF. The full variable domain, completed using reference TRBV28 and TRBJ1-1, is DVKVTQSSRYLVKRTGEKVFLECVQDMDHENMFWYRQDPGLGLRLIYFSYDVKMKEKGDIPEGYSVSREKKERFSLILESASTNQTSMYLCASSLSGQGASNTEAFFGQGTRLTVV.

The gene calls are TRBV19 and TRBJ1-5, with 9 nucleotides matching TRBD1. This CDR3 region has 24 residues. Germline V gene sequence: CDR1 LNHDA, CDR2 SQIVND (reference sequence). With 3 bases clipped from V and 4 bases from J, the junction kept 31 bases outside the gene matches. The CDR3 region is CASSIPSPRDRATVPTWVNQPQHF. Written as DNA, the CDR3 is TGTGCCAGTAGTATCCCGTCCCCCCGGGACAGGGCCACGGTCCCCACGTGGGTTAATCAGCCCCAGCATTTT.

The chain is built from TRBV25-1 and TRBJ2-7; D not certain. The CDR3 totals 14 residues. Trimming took off 8 bases at V and 2 bases at J, with 16 bases between the two ends. Per the germline V gene, CDR1 is MGHDK and CDR2 is SYGVNS. The CDR3 here is CASGSETTTYEQYF. The CDR3, as DNA: TGTGCCAGCGGGTCTGAGACAACTACCTACGAGCAGTACTTC.

The chain joins TRBV10-2 to TRBJ2-2; tentative D call: TRBD1 (5 bases). CDR1 and CDR2 (germline): WSHSY, SAAADI. Between the trimmed V and J ends, which lost 2 bases and 6 bases, there was a span of 19 bases. CDR3 size: 17 residues. CDR3: CASSERQGWDRPGELFF. The CDR3 bases are TGCGCCAGCAGTGAGAGGCAGGGATGGGATCGTCCCGGGGAGCTGTTTTTT.

This chain connects TRBV18 to TRBJ2-4; 8 bases map to TRBD1. J was trimmed by 9 bases and V by 3 bases; bases with no gene match: 4. The CDR3 has 13 amino acids. CDR1 is KGHSH, CDR2 LQKENI, per germline. The CDR3 here is CASSPTGVVIQYF. CDR3 DNA sequence: TGTGCCAGCTCACCGACAGGGGTTGTCATTCAGTACTTC.

The V call is TRBV5-1, the J call TRBJ2-3; tentatively, D is TRBD1 or TRBD2 (5 bases each). V lost 6 bases and J lost 3, with 23 bases in between. This CDR3 spans 17 amino acids. Germline CDR1 SGHRS, CDR2 YFSETQ. As DNA, the CDR3 is TGCGCCAGCACCCCCGGGGCAGCAGCGTACGGAACAGATACGCAGTATTTT. As protein: CASTPGAAAYGTDTQYF.

This sequence joins TRBV15 and TRBJ2-7, with a weak D call TRBD2 (7 bases). V lost 1 base, J lost 6 bases, and 13 bases lay in between. Germline V gene lookup returns CDR1 LNHNV and CDR2 YYDKDF (reference sequence). This CDR3 is built from 14 residues. Written as DNA, the CDR3 is TGTGCCACCAGCAGAGGTGGGGGGGCCGGCGAGCAGTACTTC. Its translation: CATSRGGGAGEQYF.

The genes are TRBV5-4 and TRBJ2-6; tentatively, D is TRBD1 or TRBD2 (5 bases each). Germline assignment: CDR1 SGHNT and CDR2 YYREEE (reference sequence). The CDR3 consists of 9 residues. CDR3 DNA sequence: TGTGCGTGGGGGAACGTCCTGACTTTC. It codes for CAWGNVLTF.

The chain joins TRBV25-1 to TRBJ2-3; 9 bases fit TRBD2. The junction had 7 bases not matched to a gene; V was cut back by 1 base and J by 2 bases. Germline V gene sequence: CDR1 MGHDK, CDR2 SYGVNS. This CDR3 contains 17 residues. This CDR3 reads CASSEWGKREDTDTQYF. DNA of the CDR3: TGTGCCAGCAGTGAATGGGGGAAGCGGGAGGACACAGATACGCAGTATTTT.

The chain recombines TRBV19 with TRBJ2-2, with D unclear. The CDR3 is 14 residues long. Germline assignment: CDR1 LNHDA and CDR2 SQIVND (reference sequence). Trimming pared 3 bases from V and 5 bases from J, leaving 10 bases between. The CDR3 reads CASSMTGNTGELFF. CDR3 coding DNA: TGTGCCAGTAGTATGACCGGAAATACCGGGGAGCTGTTTTTT.

The V gene is TRBV9, the J gene TRBJ2-7, with 10 bases fitting TRBD2. Germline CDR1 reads SGDLS; CDR2 reads YYNGEE. The CDR3 is 15 residues long. The V gene end was trimmed by 0 bases and the J gene end by 2 bases; junction bases not matched to a gene: 2. The CDR3 coding sequence is TGTGCCAGCAGCGTAGCCAGCGGGAGGGCCTACGAGCAGTACTTC. Encoded protein: CASSVASGRAYEQYF. Full variable domain (remainder filled in from reference TRBV9 and TRBJ2-7): DSGVTQTPKHLITATGQRVTLRCSPRSGDLSVYWYQQSLDQGLQFLIQYYNGEERAKGNILERFSAQQFPDLHSELNLSSLELGDSALYFCASSVASGRAYEQYFGPGTRLTVT.